The text below deals with one TCR beta chain. Its specificity is unknown. The sample originates from a study of PD-1 blockade in classical Hodgkin lymphoma. Study findings and constraints: A significant rise in TCR diversity was seen by C4D1 for CD4+ cells but not for CD8+ cells. Complete responders' diversity at baseline resembled that of newly diagnosed patients.

Germline V gene lookup returns CDR1 SGHRS and CDR2 YFSETQ. The CDR3 sequence is 16 residues long. V shed 0 bases and J shed 2 bases, with 12 bases lying between them. Every patient was affected by relapse after autologous stem cell transplantation, while exposure to brentuximab vedotin was not uniform. Assay: immunoSEQ multiplex PCR; the TCRdb copy retains only in-frame clones and omits some. The repertoire includes around 100,000 clones, roughly 89% of them detected once, and about 6.1% sits in the top ten. The rearrangement joins TRBV5-1 to TRBJ1-5, with D perhaps TRBD1 (5 bases). Sequencing used peripheral blood mononuclear cells (PBMCs), obtained before the second cycle of nivolumab. This TCR was sampled from a human donor with classical Hodgkin lymphoma. DNA of the CDR3: TGCGCCAGCAGCTTGGGGTCAGGGTACGGCAATCAGCCCCAGCATTTT. This sequence encodes CASSLGSGYGNQPQHF. The full variable domain, rest sourced from reference TRBV5-1 and TRBJ1-5, is KAGVTQTPRYLIKTRGQQVTLSCSPISGHRSVSWYQQTPGQGLQFLFEYFSETQRNKGNFPGRFSGRQFSNSRSEMNVSTLELGDSALYLCASSLGSGYGNQPQHFGDGTRLSIL.